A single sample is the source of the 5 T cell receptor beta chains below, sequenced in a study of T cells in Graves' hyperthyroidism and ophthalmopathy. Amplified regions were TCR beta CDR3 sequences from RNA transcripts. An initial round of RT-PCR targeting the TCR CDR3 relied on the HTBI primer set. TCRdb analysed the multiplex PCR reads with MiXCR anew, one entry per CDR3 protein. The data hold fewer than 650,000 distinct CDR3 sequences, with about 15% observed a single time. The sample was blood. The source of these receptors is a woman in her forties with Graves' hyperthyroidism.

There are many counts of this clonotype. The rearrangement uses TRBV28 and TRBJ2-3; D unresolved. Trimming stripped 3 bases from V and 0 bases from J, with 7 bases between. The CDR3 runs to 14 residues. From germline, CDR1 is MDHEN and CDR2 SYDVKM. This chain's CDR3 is CASSFDTSTDTQYF. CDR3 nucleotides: TGTGCCAGCAGTTTCGACACTAGCACAGATACGCAGTATTTT.

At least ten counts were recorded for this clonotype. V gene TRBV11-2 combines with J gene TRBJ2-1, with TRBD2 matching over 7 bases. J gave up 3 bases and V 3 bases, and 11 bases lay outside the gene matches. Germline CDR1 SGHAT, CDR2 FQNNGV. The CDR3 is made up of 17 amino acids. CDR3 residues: CASSFLSQAGLYNEQFF. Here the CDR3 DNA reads TGTGCCAGCAGCTTCCTCTCCCAAGCGGGACTCTACAATGAGCAGTTCTTC.

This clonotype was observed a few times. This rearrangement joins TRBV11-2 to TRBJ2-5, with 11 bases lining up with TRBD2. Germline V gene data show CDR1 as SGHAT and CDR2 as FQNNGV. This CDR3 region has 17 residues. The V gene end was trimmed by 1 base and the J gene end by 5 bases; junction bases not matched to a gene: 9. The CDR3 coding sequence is TGTGCCAGCAGCTTAGGTCTAGCGGGAGGTCCCCAGGAGACCCAGTACTTC. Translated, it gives CASSLGLAGGPQETQYF.

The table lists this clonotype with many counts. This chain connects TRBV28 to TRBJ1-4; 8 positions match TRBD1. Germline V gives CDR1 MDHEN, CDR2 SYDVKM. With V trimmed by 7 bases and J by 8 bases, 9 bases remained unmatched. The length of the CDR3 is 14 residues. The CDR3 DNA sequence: TGTGCCAGCAAATTGGACAGGGTGGAAGAAAAACTGTTTTTT. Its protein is CASKLDRVEEKLFF.

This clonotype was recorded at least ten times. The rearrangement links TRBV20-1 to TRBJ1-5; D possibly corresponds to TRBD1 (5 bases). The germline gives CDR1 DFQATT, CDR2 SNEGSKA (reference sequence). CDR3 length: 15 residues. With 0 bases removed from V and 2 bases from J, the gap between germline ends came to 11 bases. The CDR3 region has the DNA TGCAGTGCTAGAGATTCGGGGCTGGGCAATCAGCCCCAGCATTTT. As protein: CSARDSGLGNQPQHF.